What follows are 13 T cell receptor beta chains derived from one specimen sequenced in a study of early T cells in non-severe SARS-CoV-2 infection. TCRdb re-called the 5' RACE reads with MiXCR, one entry per CDR3 protein. The table shows fewer than 40,000 distinct CDR3 sequences, with roughly 7.1% occurring only once. Specimen: whole blood, collected at baseline. The source of these receptors is an adult who was a healthcare worker with PCR-confirmed SARS-CoV-2 infection or an uninfected control (not recorded which).

V usage is TRBV9 and J usage is TRBJ2-5; 8 bases line up with TRBD2. Germline loops: CDR1 SGDLS, CDR2 YYNGEE. The ends lost 1 base at V and 5 bases at J; junction bases unmatched: 7. The CDR3 sequence is 15 residues long. The CDR3 spells CASSVSGTREETQYF. In DNA form, the CDR3 reads TGTGCCAGCAGCGTATCCGGGACTAGGGAGGAGACCCAGTACTTC. The whole variable domain, remainder taken from reference TRBV9 and TRBJ2-5, is DSGVTQTPKHLITATGQRVTLRCSPRSGDLSVYWYQQSLDQGLQFLIQYYNGEERAKGNILERFSAQQFPDLHSELNLSSLELGDSALYFCASSVSGTREETQYFGPGTRLLVL.

In its sample, this clonotype was seen a few times. The chain joins TRBV19 to TRBJ2-2; 10 bases align to TRBD2. This CDR3 has 14 amino acids. CDR1 LNHDA and CDR2 SQIVND come from the germline V gene (reference sequence). The trim removed 9 bases at V and 6 bases at J, leaving 7 bases unmatched. DNA for the CDR3: TGTGCCAGCCAAATCAGCGGGAGGGCCGGGGAGCTGTTTTTT. Protein product: CASQISGRAGELFF.

In its sample, this clonotype was seen a few times. The chain is built from TRBV28 and TRBJ2-3, with 16 bases lining up with TRBD2. Germline CDR1 is MDHEN and CDR2 is SYDVKM. V lost 1 base and J lost 4; bases outside the gene matches: 8. The CDR3 length is 19 residues. The CDR3 reads CASSLFRRGTSGRADTQYF. CDR3 DNA: TGTGCCAGCAGTTTATTTCGTCGGGGGACTAGCGGGAGGGCAGATACGCAGTATTTT.

This clonotype was observed a handful of times. This sequence joins TRBV7-3 and TRBJ2-2; 8 bases are shared with TRBD1. The length of the CDR3 is 16 residues. CDR1 and CDR2 (germline): SGHTA, FQGTGA. Losses at the gene ends were 1 base for V and 7 bases for J; bases not matched to a gene: 8. The CDR3 bases are TGTGCCAGCAGCTTAAATTCCCAGGGGGCTGGCGGGGAGCTGTTTTTT. Translated, it gives CASSLNSQGAGGELFF.

The chain uses TRBV10-3 and TRBJ2-7; no definite D call. The V end was cut by 0 bases, the J end by 5 bases, with 14 bases between. In germline, CDR1 is ENHRY, CDR2 SYGVKD. This CDR3 is 15 amino acids long. The CDR3 DNA follows: TGTGCCATCAGTGAGTCGGGCGGTATTAGCCACGAGCAGTACTTC. Amino acids: CAISESGGISHEQYF.

The V and J genes are TRBV6-1 and TRBJ2-7; weak D call: TRBD2 (5 bases). This CDR3 region has 13 residues. CDR1 and CDR2 from the germline V gene are MNHNS and SASEGT. V lost 6 bases and J 3 bases, leaving 12 bases between the germline ends. The CDR3 DNA sequence: TGTGCCAGCAGGCCGGGGAGCTTCTACGAGCAGTACTTC. Its protein is CASRPGSFYEQYF.

This clonotype came up many times. The rearrangement uses TRBV3-1 and TRBJ2-1; D remains unclear. Germline V gene sequence: CDR1 LGHDT, CDR2 YNNKEL (reference sequence). The length of the CDR3 is 14 residues. Trimming removed 0 bases from V and 7 bases from J, with 10 bases in between. The CDR3 is CASSQEYSRNEQFF. For the CDR3, the DNA is TGTGCCAGCAGCCAAGAGTACAGTCGGAATGAGCAGTTCTTC.

This clonotype was recorded a few times. The chain recombines TRBV24-1 with TRBJ2-1, with D maybe TRBD2 (5 bases). Germline-derived CDR1 and CDR2 are KGHDR and SFDVKD. This CDR3 is built from 15 residues. Trimming removed 7 bases from V and 2 bases from J, with 14 bases in between. The CDR3 sequence is CATSPSGGPYNEQFF. For the CDR3, the DNA is TGTGCCACCAGCCCCAGCGGTGGCCCCTACAATGAGCAGTTCTTC.

The chain couples TRBV24-1 to TRBJ2-2; 7 nucleotides align to TRBD1. The germline CDR1 and CDR2 sequences are KGHDR and SFDVKD. The CDR3 covers 13 residues. V dropped 12 bases and J dropped 4; count of bases not matched to a gene: 7. The CDR3 protein is CASWTGITGELFF. CDR3 DNA: TGTGCCTCTTGGACAGGCATCACCGGGGAGCTGTTTTTT.

This clonotype has a handful of counts. This chain joins TRBV7-8 and TRBJ2-7, with 8 bases aligning to TRBD1. Germline CDR1 and CDR2: SGHVS and FQNEAQ. The trim removed 5 bases at V and 5 bases at J, leaving 5 bases unmatched. This CDR3 spans 13 amino acids. CDR3 region: CASSLQGVHEQYV. Written as DNA, the CDR3 is TGTGCCAGCAGCCTACAGGGGGTACACGAGCAGTACGTC.

This clonotype was observed many times. The V gene is TRBV18, the J gene TRBJ2-3; TRBD2 matches 11 bases. The CDR3 extends over 20 amino acids. V dropped 5 bases and J dropped 2; count of bases not matched to a gene: 18. Germline values: CDR1 KGHSH, CDR2 LQKENI. The CDR3 sequence is CASSSGPRRTSGRFTDTQYF. CDR3 DNA: TGTGCCAGCTCATCGGGGCCAAGAAGAACTAGCGGGAGATTCACAGATACGCAGTATTTT.

This clonotype was recorded at least ten times. This chain uses TRBV7-9 with TRBJ2-3; D possibly matches TRBD1 or TRBD2 (5 bases each). Germline V CDR1 and CDR2: SEHNR, FQNEAQ (reference sequence). This CDR3 comprises 16 residues. V gave up 5 bases and J gave up 6 bases, with 21 bases separating them. The CDR3 sequence: CASSPIPGPGRDTQYF. The CDR3 coding sequence is TGTGCCAGCAGCCCCATCCCGGGACCTGGGCGGGATACGCAGTATTTT.

This clonotype was found many times. The rearrangement uses TRBV7-8 and TRBJ2-3, with TRBD2 as a possible D gene (5 bases). From germline, CDR1 is SGHVS and CDR2 FQNEAQ. V lost 1 base and J 5 bases, leaving 13 bases between the germline ends. This CDR3 region has 15 residues. DNA for the CDR3: TGTGCCAGCAGCTTAGGAGCCAGAGCGGTAGATACGCAGTATTTT. The encoded protein is CASSLGARAVDTQYF.